This T cell receptor beta chain was sequenced during a study of blood T cell repertoires in COVID-19. Clones were read by immunoSEQ multiplex PCR, and TCRdb kept only the in-frame ones, dropping some. Of 100,000 or so clones listed, roughly 85% are singletons. The germline V gene has CDR1 GTSNPN and CDR2 SVGIG (reference sequence). The CDR3 totals 15 residues. Trimming pared 7 bases from V and 4 bases from J, leaving 23 bases between. The V call is TRBV30, the J call TRBJ2-7; possibly TRBD1 for D (6 bases). Sample: peripheral blood. This sequence originates from a man aged 50 or older with acute or convalescent COVID-19. CDR3 bases: TGTGCCTTGGACCCGCCTTCTGGGGGCGCATACGAGCAGTACTTC. Translated: CALDPPSGGAYEQYF.